These 14 T cell receptor beta chains originate from one sample sequenced in a study of T-cell reconstitution after alpha-beta-depleted transplantation in children. TCRbeta library preparation incorporated unique molecular identifiers. TCRdb fed the PCR reads into MiXCR, producing one record per CDR3 protein. The sample has about 980,000 distinct CDR3 sequences; about 31% are singletons. This specimen consisted of PBMCs, mostly from graft donor cells, obtained 360 days after TCRalphabeta/CD19-depleted stem cell transplant. The receptors were sampled from a boy younger than two who had a stem cell transplant for SCID, so the T cells may come from the graft donor.

V and J are TRBV11-2 and TRBJ2-7; perhaps TRBD1 as D (6 bases). Trimming stripped 1 base from V and 4 bases from J, with 17 bases between. The germline CDR1 and CDR2 sequences are SGHAT and FQNNGV. CDR3 size: 16 residues. CDR3 nucleotide sequence: TGTGCCAGCAGCTTAGCTGTCCGTCCAGGGGAATACGAGCAGTACTTC. Translation gives CASSLAVRPGEYEQYF.

The chain couples TRBV5-1 to TRBJ2-1; 7 positions match TRBD1. V gave up 0 bases and J gave up 3 bases; unmatched junction bases: 9. The CDR3 is 17 residues long. Germline loops: CDR1 SGHRS, CDR2 YFSETQ. CDR3 protein: CASSLDNRGTVYNEQFF. As DNA, the CDR3 is TGCGCCAGCAGCTTGGATAACAGGGGTACTGTCTACAATGAGCAGTTCTTC.

This clonotype was observed a handful of times. The genes are TRBV7-6 and TRBJ1-2; weak D call: TRBD1 (5 bases). The CDR3 is 12 residues long. The V gene's germline CDR1 is SGHVS and CDR2 FNYEAQ. With 6 bases removed from V and 7 bases from J, the gap between germline ends came to 12 bases. The CDR3 sequence is CASSFQGTGYTF. Here the CDR3 DNA reads TGTGCCAGCAGTTTCCAGGGAACTGGCTACACCTTC.

This clonotype has more than one count but fewer than ten. The chain uses TRBV4-2 and TRBJ2-1; 7 nucleotides line up with TRBD2. Germline CDR1 is LGHNA and CDR2 is YNFKEQ. The CDR3 consists of 16 residues. J lost 6 bases, V lost 0 bases, and 8 bases had no gene match. The CDR3 loop reads CASSQEGPGGSNEQFF. CDR3 coding DNA: TGTGCCAGCAGCCAAGAAGGACCCGGGGGGAGCAATGAGCAGTTCTTC.

This clonotype was counted a few times. This chain's CDR3 is CASSQYGTGTYEQYF. CDR3 DNA: TGTGCCAGCAGCCAATACGGGACAGGAACCTACGAGCAGTACTTC. This sequence joins TRBV11-3 and TRBJ2-7, with 8 positions matching TRBD1. The length of the CDR3 is 15 residues. Germline CDR1 is SGHNT and CDR2 is YENEEA. V shed 5 bases and J 2 bases; nucleotides not matched to a gene: 8.

V is TRBV11-2 and J is TRBJ2-3; 8 nucleotides match TRBD2. CDR1 and CDR2 (germline): SGHAT, FQNNGV. There are 18 residues in the CDR3. Unmatched junction bases numbered 12, after V lost 3 bases and J lost 1 base. The CDR3 region has the DNA TGTGCCAGCAGCTTTAGGAAGCGGGGGTCCCCCGGCACAGATACGCAGTATTTT. Its protein product is CASSFRKRGSPGTDTQYF.

The chain uses TRBV7-9 and TRBJ2-3; D gene ambiguous. The CDR3 spans 13 residues. V was trimmed by 1 base and J by 5 bases, leaving 7 bases between them. CDR1 is SEHNR and CDR2 is FQNEAQ in the germline V gene (reference sequence). The CDR3 DNA is TGTGCCAGCAGCTTAGTCGGATTAGATACGCAGTATTTT. It is translated as CASSLVGLDTQYF.

This clonotype has more than one count but fewer than ten. The gene calls are TRBV9 and TRBJ2-7, with TRBD1 matching 7 bases. V trimming: 0 bases; J trimming: 2 bases; junction bases outside the gene matches: 5. CDR1 is SGDLS, CDR2 YYNGEE, per germline. The CDR3 sequence is 15 residues long. CDR3 loop: CASSVAGTAPYEQYF. Written as DNA, the CDR3 is TGTGCCAGCAGCGTAGCCGGGACAGCGCCCTACGAGCAGTACTTC.

This clonotype was observed a handful of times. V gene TRBV5-1 combines with J gene TRBJ2-2; the match to TRBD1 covers 9 bases. V lost 4 bases to trimming and J lost 3 bases; unmatched junction nucleotides: 10. This CDR3 has 17 amino acids. The germline V gene encodes CDR1 SGHRS and CDR2 YFSETQ. Here the CDR3 DNA reads TGCGCCAGCAGCCCCCCGTTGGGGACAGGGTACACCGGGGAGCTGTTTTTT. This gives the protein CASSPPLGTGYTGELFF.

The chain links TRBV6-6 to TRBJ2-7; D is ambiguous. The CDR3 is made up of 13 amino acids. The V gene's germline CDR1 is MNHNY and CDR2 SVGAGI (reference sequence). V lost 0 bases, J lost 5 bases, and 8 bases lay in between. DNA of the CDR3: TGTGCCAGCAGTTACTCGCCGCGCAACGAGCAGTACTTC. Translating gives CASSYSPRNEQYF.

The chain is built from TRBV7-9 and TRBJ2-4; D assignment may be TRBD1 or TRBD2 (5 bases each). The CDR3 has 15 amino acids. Per the germline V gene, CDR1 is SEHNR and CDR2 is FQNEAQ (reference sequence). Trimming left V 7 bases short and J 1 base short, with 14 bases between. CDR3 sequence: CASTLYGDAKNIQYF. CDR3 DNA sequence: TGTGCCAGCACCTTGTACGGGGACGCCAAAAACATTCAGTACTTC.

The chain uses TRBV20-1 and TRBJ2-5; 9 nucleotides align to TRBD2. There are 15 residues in the CDR3. Germline V gene data show CDR1 as DFQATT and CDR2 as SNEGSKA (reference sequence). J was trimmed by 4 bases and V by 0 bases; bases with no gene match: 6. The CDR3 spells CSARDRLAGRETQYF. The CDR3 nucleotides read TGCAGTGCTAGAGATAGGCTAGCGGGGCGAGAGACCCAGTACTTC.

In DNA, the CDR3 is TGTGCCAGCAGCTTGGGGACTAGTTCCTTCTTC. Protein product: CASSLGTSSFF. The chain joins TRBV5-6 to TRBJ2-1; TRBD2 matches 7 bases. CDR3 length: 11 residues. CDR1 and CDR2 from the germline V gene are SGHDT and YYEEEE. The J segment lost 16 bases and the V segment lost 0 bases, leaving 4 bases of the junction unmatched.

This clonotype was picked up a small number of times. CDR3: CAIAGAFYNEQFF. CDR3 bases: TGTGCCATCGCGGGGGCGTTCTACAATGAGCAGTTCTTC. The rearrangement uses TRBV12-3 or TRBV12-4 and TRBJ2-1; the D gene is possibly TRBD2 (7 bases). The CDR3 is 13 residues long. V was clipped by 10 bases and J by 3 bases, with 13 bases between them.